Sequencing of this TCR beta chain was carried out in a study of cytomegalovirus exposure and HLA in healthy donors. PCR amplification relied on 60 Vbeta primers (plus 13 Jbeta primers). TCRdb keeps only in-frame clones here, not all; method: immunoSEQ multiplex PCR. Here the sample spans 170,000 or so clones, 70% to 85% being singletons. The CDR3 is 14 residues long. Trimming removed 5 bases from V and 4 bases from J; junction bases left unmatched: 4. Germline V CDR1 and CDR2: SGHAT, FQNNGV. This chain joins TRBV11-2 and TRBJ1-3; 8 bases fit TRBD1. The receptor was derived from a woman younger than 45 in good health and CMV-seronegative. Sequencing was performed on PBMCs. The CDR3: CASSIGQGGNTIYF. In DNA form, the CDR3 reads TGTGCCAGCAGCATCGGACAGGGAGGAAACACCATATATTTT.